This T cell receptor (beta chain) is from a study of chemoradiotherapy in HPV16-positive cancers. Study-wide results and limits: HPV-specific T cells were functionally defined from only a couple of HPV16-positive patients. Non-HPV-specific T cells did not expand in tumors during treatment, whereas candidate HPV-specific clones and E7-related motifs did.

Per the germline V gene, CDR1 is LNHDA and CDR2 is SQIVND (reference sequence). The length of the CDR3 is 14 residues. The V and J ends lost 5 bases and 7 bases, in that order; junction bases with no gene match: 7. Produced via immunoSEQ multiplex PCR; TCRdb's table is partial and in-frame only. There are under 800 clones in the sample; 80% to 95% occur only once, and more than 8% lies in the top ten. On this clone: Its antigen is still unknown.

Repertoires were sampled repeatedly during chemoradiotherapy. Sequenced here: tumor tissue, sampled from a patient who underwent chemoradiotherapy. This receptor was identified in a human donor with HPV-associated anogenital cancer. J is TRBJ2-3 and V is TRBV19; 9 bases map to TRBD1. The CDR3 DNA sequence: TGTGCCAGTAGTGCTCGACAGGGGGGCAATACGCAGTATTTT. It translates to CASSARQGGNTQYF.